A selection of T cell receptor beta chains follows, all from one sample in a study of blood T cell repertoires in COVID-19. Libraries were prepared by immunoSEQ multiplex PCR; TCRdb keeps only in-frame clonotypes and omits some of them. The data contain 97,000 or so clones, approximately 90% of them singletons. The sample was peripheral blood. The source is a man aged 50 to 60 with active COVID-19. CDR3s include the opening cysteine and the closing phenylalanine or tryptophan. The order of the fields is clone size, D gene, J gene, V gene, CDR3 DNA, CDR3 protein. The D gene is left open where the match is weak. Some rows mark clone size as missing; the rest say once, few, many or name a class of expanded clone.

NA | TRBD1 | TRBJ1-3 | TRBV4-2 | TGTGCCAGCAGCCAAGATGAACAGGGGACCCCTGGAAACACCATATATTTT | CASSQDEQGTPGNTIYF
NA | TRBD1 | TRBJ1-1 | TRBV7-2 | TGTGCCAGCAGCATACAGGGGATGACTGAAGCTTTCTTT | CASSIQGMTEAFF
once | TRBD2 | TRBJ2-5 | TRBV5-4 | TGTGCCAGCAGCTATAGCGGGGGGGCCGAGACCCAGTACTTC | CASSYSGGAETQYF
NA | NA | TRBJ1-6 | TRBV6-5 | TGTGCCAGCAGTTACTCGAGTGCAGGGGATTCACCCCTCCACTTT | CASSYSSAGDSPLHF
NA | NA | TRBJ2-3 | TRBV3-1/TRBV3-2 | TGTGCCAGCAGCCCCCCGGTGGGGATCCCCGGGGCAGATACGCAGTATTTT | CASSPPVGIPGADTQYF
NA | NA | TRBJ2-7 | TRBV5-1 | TGCGCCAGCAGCTTGGACAGGCGCACCTCAACGGGGCAGTACTTC | CASSLDRRTSTGQYF
NA | TRBD2 | TRBJ2-3 | TRBV2 | TGTGCCAGCAGGGGCAGGACTAGCGGGGGAACGCAGTATTTT | CASRGRTSGGTQYF
once | NA | TRBJ2-2 | TRBV11-2 | TGTGCCAGCAGCTTGGGACACATGAACACCGGGGAGCTGTTTTTT | CASSLGHMNTGELFF
NA | NA | TRBJ1-3 | TRBV19 | TGTGCCAGTAGTAAGATGGGGCGCTCTGGAAACACCATATATTTT | CASSKMGRSGNTIYF
NA | TRBD1 | TRBJ1-6 | TRBV5-4 | TGTGCCAGCAGCTTGGTTTGGCCAGGGGGCCGTTCACCCCTCCACTTT | CASSLVWPGGRSPLHF
NA | NA | TRBJ1-2 | TRBV19 | TGTGCCAGTAGTTCGGCCCGGTGGGCAGAATATGGCTACACCTTC | CASSSARWAEYGYTF
few | TRBD1 | TRBJ1-2 | TRBV6-2/TRBV6-3 | TGTGCCAGCAGCTCTCTCCCGGGACAGGGAAACTATGGCTACACCTTC | CASSSLPGQGNYGYTF
NA | NA | TRBJ2-3 | TRBV12-5 | TGTGCTAGTGGTTTGGTACGACTCCCCCAGCAGTATTTT | CASGLVRLPQQYF
few | TRBD1 | TRBJ1-5 | TRBV4-1 | TGCGCCAGCAGCCCGGACAGGGTGATTCAGCCCCAGCATTTT | CASSPDRVIQPQHF
NA | NA | TRBJ2-1 | TRBV28 | TGTGCCAGCAGCAGTTTGGTAGGGGGAAATGAGCAGTTCTTC | CASSSLVGGNEQFF
once | NA | TRBJ2-5 | TRBV12-1 | TGTGCCAGCAGCTGGCCCGGGACTAGCGGAGGGGTAGAAGAGACCCAGTACTTC | CASSWPGTSGGVEETQYF
NA | NA | TRBJ1-5 | TRBV7-9 | TGTGCCAGCAGCTTAGGTACGGTCCGGCAGCCCCAGCATTTT | CASSLGTVRQPQHF
once | TRBD2 | TRBJ2-1 | TRBV10-2 | TGCGCCAGCAGTGAGACTACTAGCGGGGGGGCATCCGAGCAGTTCTTC | CASSETTSGGASEQFF
NA | NA | TRBJ1-2 | TRBV7-8 | TGTGCCAGCAGCTTAGTTGGCGCCCAGGGCTATGGCTACACCTTC | CASSLVGAQGYGYTF
NA | NA | TRBJ2-7 | TRBV5-1 | TGCGCCAGCAGCTTGGTCGCGGACTCCTACGAGCAGTACTTC | CASSLVADSYEQYF
NA | TRBD1 | TRBJ1-5 | TRBV27 | TGTGCCAGCCACCCGGGACAGGGAGGGGGGTATAGCAATCAGCCCCAGCATTTT | CASHPGQGGGYSNQPQHF
NA | NA | TRBJ1-1 | TRBV14 | TGTGCCAGCAGCCGGCACGGGGGGGAGAACACTGAAGCTTTCTTT | CASSRHGGENTEAFF
NA | NA | TRBJ1-5 | TRBV12-3/TRBV12-4 | TGTGCCAGCAGTTTAGATCGAGATCAGCCCCAGCATTTT | CASSLDRDQPQHF
NA | NA | TRBJ1-2 | TRBV5-6 | TGTGCCAGCAGCTTACGACATGGGTCTTGGGGCTACACCTTC | CASSLRHGSWGYTF
once | NA | TRBJ1-5 | TRBV6-1 | TGTGCCAGCAGTGAAGGAGGGGGGCCCCAGCATTTT | CASSEGGGPQHF
NA | TRBD2 | TRBJ2-5 | TRBV5-1 | TGCGCCAGCAGCTTTCTAGCGGGGGGGCCGGTGGAGACCCAGTACTTC | CASSFLAGGPVETQYF
NA | NA | TRBJ2-3 | TRBV4-3 | TGCGCCAGCAGCCAAGGAGGCCTCCTTGGGAGTACGCAGTATTTT | CASSQGGLLGSTQYF